The 19 T cell receptor beta chains presented below share a single source sample, sequenced in a study of cytomegalovirus exposure and HLA in healthy donors. PCR used 60 Vbeta primers and 13 Jbeta primers. Libraries were prepared by immunoSEQ multiplex PCR; TCRdb keeps only in-frame clonotypes and omits some of them. The sample carries some 120,000 clones, 74% recorded once. Input material: PBMCs. The receptors here all came from a human donor in good health.

This clone has just one count. V usage is TRBV4-2 and J usage is TRBJ2-3; 7 bases map to TRBD1. The CDR3 runs 16 residues. CDR1 is LGHNA, CDR2 YNFKEQ, per germline. With 3 bases clipped from V and 1 base from J, the junction kept 7 bases outside the gene matches. CDR3: CASSQEGGQRTDTQYF. The CDR3 DNA reads as TGTGCCAGCAGCCAGGAAGGGGGACAGCGCACAGATACGCAGTATTTT.

The chain couples TRBV4-3 to TRBJ2-2; 8 bases are a match to TRBD2. This CDR3 is built from 16 residues. J was trimmed by 7 bases and V by 0 bases; bases with no gene match: 7. Germline-derived CDR1 and CDR2 are LGHNA and YSLEER. The CDR3 DNA reads as TGCGCCAGCAGCCAAGAATGGGGACTAGTTAGCGGGGAGCTGTTTTTT. Translation gives CASSQEWGLVSGELFF.

The rearrangement links TRBV19 to TRBJ1-4, with TRBD1 matching 7 bases. Germline V gene data show CDR1 as LNHDA and CDR2 as SQIVND (reference sequence). Losses at the gene ends were 4 bases for V and 3 bases for J; bases not matched to a gene: 14. CDR3 length: 18 residues. The CDR3 loop reads CASSTRLFEGAANEKLFF. The DNA for the CDR3 is TGTGCCAGTAGTACAAGACTTTTTGAGGGGGCTGCTAATGAAAAACTGTTTTTT.

This clone has only a few counts. This sample also contains other DNA sequences that code for the same CDR3. The CDR3 DNA sequence: TGTGCCAGCAGTGAATCGGGCAGGGGGAGCAATCAGCCCCAGCATTTT. Residues: CASSESGRGSNQPQHF. V is TRBV25-1 and J is TRBJ1-5; 7 bases line up with TRBD1. The length of the CDR3 is 16 residues. V shed 1 base and J 1 base; nucleotides not matched to a gene: 4. Germline V lookup: CDR1 MGHDK, CDR2 SYGVNS.

The chain combines TRBV14 with TRBJ2-3; no clear D gene. Trimming took 1 base from V and 0 from J, leaving 11 bases between them. CDR1 is SGHDN, CDR2 FVKESK, per germline. CDR3 length: 16 amino acids. CDR3 sequence reads: CASSQAVHLSTDTQYF. CDR3 DNA: TGTGCCAGCAGCCAAGCGGTCCACCTTAGCACAGATACGCAGTATTTT.

This clone was recorded a few times. This chain uses TRBV10-3 with TRBJ2-5, with TRBD1 matching 7 bases. The V and J ends lost 2 bases and 1 base, in that order; junction bases with no gene match: 7. CDR3 length: 16 residues. CDR1 is ENHRY, CDR2 SYGVKD, per germline. The CDR3 region has the DNA TGTGCCATCAGTGAGAGGGGGCGCCAGATCCAAGAGACCCAGTACTTC. Amino acid sequence: CAISERGRQIQETQYF.

The count of this clone is one. Here the CDR3 DNA reads TGTGCCAGCAGTCTACAGAGACACACTGAAGCTTTCTTT. Encoded protein: CASSLQRHTEAFF. The chain is built from TRBV27 and TRBJ1-1; D uncertain. The V and J ends lost 5 bases and 3 bases respectively, with 10 bases between them. Looked up from germline, CDR1 is MNHEY and CDR2 is SMNVEV (reference sequence). This CDR3 contains 13 residues.

The V and J genes are TRBV27 and TRBJ2-7; 9 bases line up with TRBD2. J gave up 1 base and V 8 bases, and 9 bases lay outside the gene matches. Germline lookup yields CDR1 MNHEY and CDR2 SMNVEV (reference sequence). CDR3 length: 15 residues. The CDR3 spells CASGTSLGGSYEQYF. The CDR3 DNA reads as TGTGCCAGCGGGACTAGCCTTGGGGGGTCCTACGAGCAGTACTTC.

V gene TRBV5-6 combines with J gene TRBJ2-5; possibly TRBD2 for D (5 bases). This CDR3 contains 13 residues. V shed 0 bases and J shed 3 bases, with 6 bases lying between them. From germline, CDR1 is SGHDT and CDR2 YYEEEE. CDR3 amino acids: CASSLVSEETQYF. The CDR3 DNA follows: TGTGCCAGCAGCTTGGTTAGCGAAGAGACCCAGTACTTC. The entire variable domain, with the rest obtained from reference TRBV5-6 and TRBJ2-5, is as follows: DAGVTQSPTHLIKTRGQQVTLRCSPKSGHDTVSWYQQALGQGPQFIFQYYEEEERQRGNFPDRFSGHQFPNYSSELNVNALLLGDSALYLCASSLVSEETQYFGPGTRLLVL.

The chain is built from TRBV6-5 and TRBJ1-5, with D possibly being TRBD1 (6 bases). Trimming stripped 0 bases from V and 1 base from J, with 7 bases between. This CDR3 comprises 15 residues. Germline loops: CDR1 MNHEY, CDR2 SVGAGI. The CDR3 sequence: CASSYSQGSNQPQHF. For the CDR3, the DNA is TGTGCCAGCAGTTACTCCCAGGGGAGCAATCAGCCCCAGCATTTT.

The CDR3 spells CASSQDGGGDHNEQFF. CDR3 coding DNA: TGCGCCAGCAGCCAAGACGGGGGGGGCGACCACAATGAGCAGTTCTTC. The chain links TRBV4-3 to TRBJ2-1; 8 bases agree with TRBD2. Trimming took 0 bases from V and 5 from J; bases not matched to a gene: 6. CDR3 length: 16 amino acids. The germline CDR1 and CDR2 sequences are LGHNA and YSLEER.

This clone was seen only a few times. CDR3 nucleotides: TGTGCCAGCAGCTTATCGGCGGGGTCCTACTACGAGCAGTACTTC. It specifies CASSLSAGSYYEQYF. This chain joins TRBV7-2 and TRBJ2-7, with D maybe TRBD2 (6 bases). Germline V gene lookup returns CDR1 SGHTA and CDR2 FQGNSA. The V gene lost 2 bases and the J gene lost 3 bases, with 14 bases spanning the gap. This CDR3 region has 15 residues.

The chain links TRBV4-3 to TRBJ2-7; TRBD1 is a possible D gene (5 bases). V was pared by 0 bases and J by 2 bases, with 11 bases between. The length of the CDR3 is 15 residues. Per the germline V gene, CDR1 is LGHNA and CDR2 is YSLEER. CDR3: CASSQDLRAAYEQYF. CDR3 DNA sequence: TGCGCCAGCAGCCAAGATCTCAGGGCTGCCTACGAGCAGTACTTC.

CDR3: CASRDEGALGEKLFF. As DNA, the CDR3 is TGTGCCAGCAGGGACGAGGGGGCCTTGGGGGAAAAACTGTTTTTT. This chain links TRBV6-1 with TRBJ1-4, with TRBD1 matching over 7 bases. There are 15 residues in the CDR3. Germline loops: CDR1 MNHNS, CDR2 SASEGT. The junction had 12 bases not matched to a gene; V was cut back by 6 bases and J by 8 bases.

The J gene is TRBJ2-2, the V gene TRBV5-1; 10 positions match TRBD1. The CDR3 loop spans 16 amino acids. The germline V gene has CDR1 SGHRS and CDR2 YFSETQ. Trimming removed 4 bases from V and 5 bases from J; junction bases left unmatched: 8. The CDR3 DNA sequence: TGCGCCAGCAGCAACCAAAGACAGGGGGCGACCGGGGAGCTGTTTTTT. It specifies CASSNQRQGATGELFF.

The rearrangement joins TRBV5-6 to TRBJ2-2, with D uncertain. V lost 2 bases, J lost 1 base, and 9 bases lay in between. This CDR3 has 15 amino acids. CDR1 is SGHDT and CDR2 is YYEEEE in the germline V gene. Here the CDR3 DNA reads TGTGCCAGCAGCTTCGTGACGGGGAACACCGGGGAGCTGTTTTTT. Its protein is CASSFVTGNTGELFF.

J is TRBJ2-1 and V is TRBV9; weak D call: TRBD2 (5 bases). The germline V gene has CDR1 SGDLS and CDR2 YYNGEE. The CDR3 is 15 residues long. The germline V and J ends were trimmed by 4 bases and 7 bases, with 18 bases remaining between them. The CDR3 DNA sequence: TGTGCCAGCAGCCCCCGGGGTAGGTCTAATAATGAGCAGTTCTTC. It codes for CASSPRGRSNNEQFF.

The chain joins TRBV19 to TRBJ2-1; D may be TRBD2 (6 bases). Between the trimmed V and J ends, which lost 7 bases and 6 bases, there was a span of 22 bases. This CDR3 has 16 amino acids. CDR1 is LNHDA, CDR2 SQIVND, per germline (reference sequence). This CDR3 is CASTSGLREAINEQFF. As DNA, the CDR3 is TGTGCCAGTACCTCCGGGTTGAGGGAGGCTATCAATGAGCAGTTCTTC.

CDR3 sequence: CASSMWFGGQSSGNTIYF. The CDR3 region has the DNA TGTGCCAGTAGTATGTGGTTCGGAGGACAGAGCTCTGGAAACACCATATATTTT. The gene calls are TRBV19 and TRBJ1-3; possibly TRBD1 for D (6 bases). The V end lost 3 bases, the J end lost 0 bases, and 18 bases lay between the germline ends. This CDR3 is 18 amino acids long. Germline V lookup: CDR1 LNHDA, CDR2 SQIVND (reference sequence).